One sample yielded the 21 T cell receptor beta chains listed below, sequenced in a study of Graves' ophthalmopathy and Graves' hyperthyroidism (dated by TCRdb to 2016 to 2019). The sequencer was an Illumina HiSeq 2000. For repertoire sequencing, TCR beta CDR3 regions were amplified from RNA transcripts. A first-round RT-PCR used HTBI primers with the Qiagen OneStep RT-PCR kit, followed by a second-round multiplex PCR, size selection and purification. TCRdb applied fastp at Q25 and MiXCR to the public reads, then kept only in-frame beta chains. Every entry covers one CDR3 protein and lists the most common genes and DNA from its rows. This sample lists approximately 1.2 million distinct CDR3 sequences; 35% to 40% were detected once. 11% of the sample is taken by the ten largest. The sample comprised peripheral blood or thyroid tissue (not recorded which). These receptors originate from an adult man with Graves' hyperthyroidism.

This clonotype was observed at least ten times. Possible read error: a much larger clone is one base away. This chain joins TRBV7-9 and TRBJ2-5; D is unresolved. Germline values: CDR1 SEHNR, CDR2 FQNEAQ (reference sequence). V lost 1 base to trimming and J lost 4 bases, with 10 bases between them. The CDR3 has 14 residues. The CDR3 region has the DNA TGTGCCAGCAGCTTAGGGCAGGCAGGAGAGACCCAGTACTTC. Residues: CASSLGQAGETQYF.

This clonotype was recorded at least ten times. The chain has TRBV10-3 and TRBJ2-7; 8 bases map to TRBD1. The V segment lost 3 bases and the J segment 4 bases; nucleotides outside the gene matches: 5. The CDR3 totals 14 residues. Germline CDR1 reads ENHRY; CDR2 reads SYGVKD. CDR3 residues: CAISDQGARYEQYF. The CDR3 DNA follows: TGTGCCATCAGTGATCAGGGGGCGCGGTACGAGCAGTACTTC.

In this sample, this clonotype turned up a few times. The V and J genes are TRBV30 and TRBJ2-5, with 7 bases identical to TRBD2. This CDR3 has 15 amino acids. J gave up 4 bases and V 2 bases, and 10 bases lay outside the gene matches. Germline CDR1 reads GTSNPN; CDR2 reads SVGIG (reference sequence). CDR3 sequence reads: CAWSRKGGSRETQYF. Here the CDR3 DNA reads TGTGCCTGGAGTAGAAAGGGAGGGTCAAGAGAGACCCAGTACTTC. The variable domain in full, completed from reference TRBV30 and TRBJ2-5, reads SQTIHQWPATLVQPVGSPLSLECTVEGTSNPNLYWYRQAAGRGLQLLFYSVGIGQISSEVPQNLSASRPQDRQFILSSKKLLLSDSGFYLCAWSRKGGSRETQYFGPGTRLLVL.

This clonotype was detected once. The genes are TRBV4-1 and TRBJ1-4; D unclear. The CDR3 is 14 residues long. Trimming cost V 1 base and J 6 bases, with 9 bases left between them. The germline V gene has CDR1 MGHRA and CDR2 YSYEKL. The CDR3 region has the DNA TGCGCCAGCAGCCAAGGCCACCCCGATGAAAAACTGTTTTTT. Amino acid sequence: CASSQGHPDEKLFF.

This clonotype was counted at least ten times. The chain combines TRBV12-3 or TRBV12-4 with TRBJ1-5; TRBD1 matches 7 bases. The J segment lost 3 bases and the V segment lost 1 base, leaving 3 bases of the junction unmatched. This CDR3 spans 15 amino acids. The CDR3 protein is CASSLGTGNNQPQHF. The CDR3 DNA reads TGTGCCAGCAGTTTAGGGACAGGAAACAATCAGCCCCAGCATTTT.

This clonotype was detected many times. V is TRBV19 and J is TRBJ2-7; weak D call: TRBD2 (5 bases). V lost 5 bases to trimming and J lost 5 bases, with 13 bases between them. Germline CDR1 LNHDA, CDR2 SQIVND (reference sequence). The CDR3 loop spans 13 amino acids. The chain's CDR3 is CASSARVRDEQYF. The CDR3 DNA is TGTGCCAGTAGTGCTCGGGTGCGGGACGAGCAGTACTTC.

The V gene is TRBV12-3 or TRBV12-4, the J gene TRBJ1-4, with unresolved D. The CDR3 loop spans 14 amino acids. V shed 2 bases and J shed 8 bases, with 12 bases lying between them. DNA of the CDR3: TGTGCCAGCAGTTTAAACCAGGTCCGAGAAAAACTGTTTTTT. Translated, it gives CASSLNQVREKLFF.

This chain connects TRBV30 to TRBJ2-7; TRBD1 or TRBD2 may be the D gene (5 bases each). CDR1 is GTSNPN and CDR2 is SVGIG in the germline V gene (reference sequence). Deletions cut 5 bases from V and 3 bases from J, with 11 bases between. The CDR3 loop spans 12 amino acids. CDR3 nucleotides: TGTGCCTGGGCACGGGACGGCTACGAGCAGTACTTC. It codes for CAWARDGYEQYF.

This clonotype was detected many times. This chain joins TRBV4-1 and TRBJ2-7, with D possibly called TRBD1 or TRBD2 (5 bases each). Germline CDR1 reads MGHRA; CDR2 reads YSYEKL. The CDR3 totals 15 residues. The V end was cut by 3 bases, the J end by 2 bases, with 14 bases between. As DNA, the CDR3 is TGCGCCAGCAGCCACGTGGGACCGTTGACCTACGAGCAGTACTTC. Amino acids: CASSHVGPLTYEQYF.

Many counts were recorded for this clonotype. The rearrangement uses TRBV6-5 and TRBJ1-5; possibly TRBD1 for D (5 bases). The CDR3 sequence is 16 residues long. V lost 6 bases and J lost 3, with 18 bases in between. Germline V gene data show CDR1 as MNHEY and CDR2 as SVGAGI. The CDR3 coding sequence is TGTGCCAGCAGCCGTAGGGGACCCTCCTTCAATCAGCCCCAGCATTTT. The encoded protein is CASSRRGPSFNQPQHF.

This clonotype was picked up many times. V usage is TRBV7-9 and J usage is TRBJ2-7, with TRBD1 matching over 12 bases. Trimming at V came to 3 bases and at J to 7 bases, leaving 7 bases not matched to a gene. The CDR3 is 15 amino acids. Germline lookup yields CDR1 SEHNR and CDR2 FQNEAQ (reference sequence). CDR3 nucleotides: TGTGCCAGCAGCTTGGGGGACAGGGGGCTGGGGGAGCAGTACTTC. This gives the protein CASSLGDRGLGEQYF.

Comment on this clonotype: This likely comes from a read error, as the CDR3 has no conserved phenylalanine or tryptophan at its end. The DNA is left out, because the CDR3 cannot be placed on it with certainty; the CDR3 is given as TCRdb lists it. The CDR3 loop reads CASSLQGALNY. This sequence joins TRBV7-9 and TRBJ1-6; the table calls TRBD1, which could not be checked here. Germline V gene lookup returns CDR1 SEHNR and CDR2 FQNEAQ (reference sequence). Inclusive of both ends, the CDR3 amounts to 11 amino acids.

This clonotype was observed many times. This chain joins TRBV20-1 and TRBJ2-7; D is undetermined. Deletions cut 0 bases from V and 9 bases from J, with 12 bases between. Germline CDR1 and CDR2: DFQATT and SNEGSKA (reference sequence). This CDR3 spans 12 amino acids. Here the CDR3 reads CSARDYTLGQYF. For the CDR3, the DNA is TGCAGTGCTAGAGATTACACATTGGGGCAGTACTTC.

V usage is TRBV29-1 and J usage is TRBJ1-6; maybe TRBD1 (6 bases). Trimming shortened V by 7 bases and J by 0 bases, and 10 bases separated the two germline ends. Germline V gene lookup returns CDR1 SQVTM and CDR2 ANQGSEA. This CDR3 is 14 amino acids long. This CDR3 is CSGTGSSYNSPLHF. The CDR3 DNA follows: TGCAGCGGTACAGGGAGCTCCTATAATTCACCCCTCCACTTT.

This clonotype was picked up a small number of times. The rearrangement uses TRBV6-5 and TRBJ2-6; D gene ambiguous. The CDR3 has 8 amino acids. Between the trimmed V and J ends, which lost 0 bases and 18 bases, there was a span of 0 bases. Germline assignment: CDR1 MNHEY and CDR2 SVGAGI. Written as DNA, the CDR3 is TGTGCCAGCAGTTACTCGACTTTC. It specifies CASSYSTF.

This rearrangement joins TRBV7-2 to TRBJ1-5; weak D call: TRBD1 (5 bases). From germline, CDR1 is SGHTA and CDR2 FQGNSA. V lost 3 bases to trimming and J lost 7 bases, with 10 bases between them. The CDR3 has 13 residues. CDR3 amino acids: CTSSLQQGQPQHF. The CDR3 nucleotides read TGTACCAGCAGCTTGCAGCAGGGCCAGCCCCAGCATTTT. The full variable domain, completed using reference TRBV7-2 and TRBJ1-5, is GAGVSQSPSNKVTEKGKDVELRCDPISGHTALYWYRQSLGQGLEFLIYFQGNSAPDKSGLPSDRFSAERTGGSVSTLTIQRTQQEDSAVYLCTSSLQQGQPQHFGDGTRLSIL.

This clonotype was counted at least ten times. The V and J genes are TRBV10-3 and TRBJ2-7; D unclear. Trimming cost V 0 bases and J 3 bases, with 3 bases left between them. There are 12 residues in the CDR3. Germline values: CDR1 ENHRY, CDR2 SYGVKD. The CDR3 region has the DNA TGTGCCATCAGTGAGTCCAACTACGAGCAGTACTTC. It specifies CAISESNYEQYF.

The chain uses TRBV12-3 or TRBV12-4 and TRBJ2-1; D is unclear. The V gene lost 2 bases and the J gene lost 9 bases, with 5 bases spanning the gap. The CDR3 is 11 amino acids. The CDR3 DNA reads as TGTGCCAGCAGTTTATGGGTTGAGCAGTTCTTC. This codes for CASSLWVEQFF.

V and J are TRBV10-2 and TRBJ2-5; no firm D call. CDR3 length: 14 amino acids. CDR1 and CDR2 (germline): WSHSY, SAAADI. V lost 6 bases and J 2 bases, leaving 13 bases between the germline ends. CDR3 DNA: TGCGCCAGCAGGAACCCTAGGGTTCAAGAGACCCAGTACTTC. It yields the protein CASRNPRVQETQYF.

The table lists this clonotype with a few counts. The genes are TRBV27 and TRBJ1-1; D is unclear. Trimming stripped 8 bases from V and 5 bases from J, with 18 bases between. The CDR3 length is 14 residues. Germline V lookup: CDR1 MNHEY, CDR2 SMNVEV (reference sequence). The CDR3 DNA reads TGTGCCAGCTCCTCATGGGTAACGATGACTGAAGCTTTCTTT. It encodes CASSSWVTMTEAFF.

A word on this clonotype: Since no conserved phenylalanine or tryptophan closes the CDR3, a read error is the likely cause. Because the CDR3's place on the DNA is in doubt, the DNA is left out and the CDR3 is given as listed by TCRdb. V usage is TRBV10-3 and J usage is TRBJ2-6; the DNA was not used to check the table's D call, TRBD2. The V gene's germline CDR1 is ENHRY and CDR2 SYGVKD. Including both end residues, the CDR3 is 9 amino acids long. The CDR3 here is CAISDGTSG.